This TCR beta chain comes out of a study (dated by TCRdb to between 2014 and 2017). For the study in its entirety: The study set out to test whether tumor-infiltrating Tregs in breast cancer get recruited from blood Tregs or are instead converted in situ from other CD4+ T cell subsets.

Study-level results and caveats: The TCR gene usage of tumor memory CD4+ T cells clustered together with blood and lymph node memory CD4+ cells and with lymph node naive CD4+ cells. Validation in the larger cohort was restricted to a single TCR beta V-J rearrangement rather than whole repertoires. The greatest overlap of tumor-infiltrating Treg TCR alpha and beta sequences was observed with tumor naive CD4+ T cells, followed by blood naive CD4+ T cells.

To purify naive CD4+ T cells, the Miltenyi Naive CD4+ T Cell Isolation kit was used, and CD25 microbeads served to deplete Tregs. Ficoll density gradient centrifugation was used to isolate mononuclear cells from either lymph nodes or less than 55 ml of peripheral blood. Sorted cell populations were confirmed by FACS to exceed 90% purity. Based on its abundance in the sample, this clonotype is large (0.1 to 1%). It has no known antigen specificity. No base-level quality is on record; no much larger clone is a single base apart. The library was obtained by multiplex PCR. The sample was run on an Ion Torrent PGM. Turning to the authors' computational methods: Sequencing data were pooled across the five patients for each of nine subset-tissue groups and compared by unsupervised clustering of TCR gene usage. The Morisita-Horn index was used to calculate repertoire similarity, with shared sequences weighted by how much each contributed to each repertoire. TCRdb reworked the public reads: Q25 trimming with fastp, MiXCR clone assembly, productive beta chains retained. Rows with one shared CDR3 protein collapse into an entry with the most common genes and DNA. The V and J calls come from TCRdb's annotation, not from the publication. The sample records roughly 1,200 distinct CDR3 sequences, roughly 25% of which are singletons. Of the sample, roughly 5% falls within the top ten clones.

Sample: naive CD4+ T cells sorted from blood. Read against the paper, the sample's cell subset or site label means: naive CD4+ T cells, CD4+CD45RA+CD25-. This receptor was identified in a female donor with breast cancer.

The CDR3 amino acid sequence is: CASSLQRNYGYTF. The DNA sequence is TGTGCCAGCAGCCTACAGCGTAACTATGGCTACACCTTC. This chain joins TRBV12-3 or TRBV12-4 to TRBJ1-2; a confident D gene designation cannot be given. From the cysteine up to the phenylalanine, the CDR3 has a length of 13 residues. Only CDR3 DNA remains: 39 bases, in frame from the first base. V lost 6 bases and J lost 1 base; the stretch between them is 9 bases long.